The subject of this entry is one TCR beta chain. The antigen is undetermined. The record originates from a study of cytomegalovirus exposure and HLA in healthy donors. The CDR3 covers 15 residues. Per the germline V gene, CDR1 is LGHNA and CDR2 is YSLEER. The V segment lost 0 bases and the J segment 4 bases; nucleotides outside the gene matches: 5. The donors gave bone marrow, and they were healthy. PCR employed 60 Vbeta and 13 Jbeta primers. As originally analysed: Counted up in a later analysis, unique TCR beta chains came to some 75 million, with 9.5 million to 13 million shared. Clones were read by immunoSEQ multiplex PCR, and TCRdb kept only the in-frame ones, dropping some. V and J calls and clone size come straight from that table; D and trimming were deduced from the DNA. Among around 170,000 clones listed, 75% to 90% were seen once. General study findings and limits: Reportedly, fewer N-insertions than the 666-donor mean appeared in an Asian-associated ancestry cluster in a later analysis.

The sample comprised PBMCs. The chain is built from TRBV4-3 and TRBJ2-5, with TRBD1 matching 7 bases. The sequence derives from a middle-aged man in good health and CMV-seropositive. The CDR3 loop is CASSQDIDRVETQYF. The CDR3 DNA follows: TGCGCCAGCAGCCAAGATATCGACAGGGTAGAGACCCAGTACTTC.